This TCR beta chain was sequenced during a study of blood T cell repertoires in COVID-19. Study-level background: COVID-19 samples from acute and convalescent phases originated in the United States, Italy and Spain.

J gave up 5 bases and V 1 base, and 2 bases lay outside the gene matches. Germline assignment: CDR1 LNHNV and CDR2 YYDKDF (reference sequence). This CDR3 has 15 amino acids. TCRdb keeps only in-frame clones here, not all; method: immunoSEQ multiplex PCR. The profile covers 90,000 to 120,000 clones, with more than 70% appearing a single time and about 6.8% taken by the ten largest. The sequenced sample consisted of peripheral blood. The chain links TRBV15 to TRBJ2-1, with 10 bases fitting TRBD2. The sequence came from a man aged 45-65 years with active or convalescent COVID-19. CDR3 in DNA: TGTGCCACCAGCAGAGGGACTAGCGGCAACAATGAGCAGTTCTTC. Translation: CATSRGTSGNNEQFF.